This entry describes one T cell receptor beta chain. This record belongs to a study of blood T cell repertoires in COVID-19. The assay was immunoSEQ multiplex PCR, and TCRdb's table has in-frame clones only and misses some. The sample has about 140,000 clones; about 86% are singletons. This CDR3 spans 15 amino acids. Germline lookup yields CDR1 SGHNT and CDR2 YYREEE (reference sequence). Trimming left V 2 bases short and J 4 bases short, with 13 bases between. The sequencing sample was made of peripheral blood. This clonotype originated in a woman aged 55-70 years with acute or convalescent COVID-19. V is TRBV5-4 and J is TRBJ2-1, with D perhaps TRBD2 (5 bases). CDR3 in amino acids: CASSLLGSPYNEQFF. The DNA for the CDR3 is TGTGCCAGCAGCTTACTGGGGAGTCCTTACAATGAGCAGTTCTTC.